The present entry profiles one T cell receptor (beta chain) with its context. The CDR3 spans 16 residues. Trimming removed 4 bases from V and 6 bases from J, with 23 bases in between. CDR1 SGHNT and CDR2 YYREEE come from the germline V gene (reference sequence). Profiling relied on immunoSEQ multiplex PCR, and the TCRdb table lists in-frame clones only, not all of them. The table shows approximately 160,000 clones, with approximately 90% occurring only once. These data originate in a study of T cell responses to AZD1222 COVID-19 vaccine. The chain recombines TRBV5-4 with TRBJ2-7; a possible D gene is TRBD1 (8 bases). The specimen was peripheral blood, collected on day 0 of AZD1222 vaccination. This clonotype was obtained from an adult in good health. The CDR3 here is CASSPGSGQGGIEQYF. CDR3 DNA: TGTGCCAGCAGCCCCGGGTCCGGACAGGGAGGGATCGAGCAGTACTTC.